Below are 13 T cell receptor beta chains sequenced from a single sample in a study of blood T cell repertoires in COVID-19. The assay was immunoSEQ multiplex PCR, and TCRdb's table has in-frame clones only and misses some. The sample comprises a few hundred thousand clones, around 85% of which are singletons, and 6.2% rests with the top ten. Input material: peripheral blood. All receptors come from a man aged 55 to 70 with acute or convalescent COVID-19.

The chain recombines TRBV7-6 with TRBJ2-3, with 8 bases lining up with TRBD2. Germline V gene sequence: CDR1 SGHVS, CDR2 FNYEAQ. This CDR3 is built from 16 residues. V lost 4 bases to trimming and J lost 1 base; unmatched junction nucleotides: 7. The CDR3, as DNA: TGTGCCAGCAGCTCCCAGCGGGAGAGGGGCACAGATACGCAGTATTTT. Protein product: CASSSQRERGTDTQYF.

The rearrangement links TRBV7-9 to TRBJ2-2; 7 bases fit TRBD2. Germline CDR1 reads SEHNR; CDR2 reads FQNEAQ (reference sequence). The J segment lost 4 bases and the V segment lost 1 base, leaving 3 bases of the junction unmatched. This CDR3 has 15 amino acids. CDR3 loop: CASSLGTRRTGELFF. CDR3 nucleotide sequence: TGTGCCAGCAGCTTAGGGACTAGACGCACCGGGGAGCTGTTTTTT.

V gene TRBV5-5 combines with J gene TRBJ1-5; perhaps TRBD1 as D (5 bases). Germline V CDR1 and CDR2: SGHKS, YYEKEE (reference sequence). V was trimmed by 0 bases and J by 7 bases, leaving 14 bases between them. This CDR3 has 15 amino acids. As DNA, the CDR3 is TGTGCCAGCAGCTTGGATGGGGGGATCAGGCAGCCCCAGCATTTT. It codes for CASSLDGGIRQPQHF.

The chain uses TRBV3-1 (or the pseudogene TRBV3-2) and TRBJ2-7, with D perhaps matching TRBD1 (7 bases). V lost 3 bases and J lost 12, with 18 bases in between. Germline loops: CDR1 LGHDT, CDR2 YNNKEL (reference sequence). This CDR3 spans 13 amino acids. As DNA, the CDR3 is TGTGCCAGCAGCCAGACTAGGACAGGAGTAAGGTACTTC. Residues: CASSQTRTGVRYF.

The genes are TRBV7-2 and TRBJ2-5, with D maybe TRBD2 (6 bases). CDR3 length equals 13 residues. The V end lost 4 bases, the J end lost 1 base, and 7 bases lay between the germline ends. Germline values: CDR1 SGHTA, CDR2 FQGNSA. Written as DNA, the CDR3 is TGTGCCAGCAGCTGGGACTTCCAAGAGACCCAGTACTTC. Translated, it gives CASSWDFQETQYF.

The chain has TRBV18 and TRBJ1-2; a possible D gene is TRBD1 (5 bases). V was trimmed by 6 bases and J by 8 bases, leaving 16 bases between them. Germline values: CDR1 KGHSH, CDR2 LQKENI. The CDR3 covers 13 residues. The CDR3 DNA is TGTGCCAGCTCGCCAGGGCAGGGCCAAGGCTACACCTTC. It encodes CASSPGQGQGYTF.

The chain uses TRBV6-2 or TRBV6-3 and TRBJ2-1, with 12 bases fitting TRBD2. V lost 4 bases, J lost 10 bases, and 11 bases stayed unmatched. Germline CDR1 reads MNHEY; CDR2 reads SVGEGT. The CDR3 contains 16 residues. The CDR3 here is CASSSTTSGRFNEQFF. The CDR3 nucleotides are TGTGCCAGCAGTTCCACGACTAGCGGGAGATTTAACGAGCAGTTCTTC.

This clone was counted once. The CDR3 nucleotides are TGCGCCAGCAGCCCATGGAGCACCGCCTACGAGCAGTACTTC. The encoded protein is CASSPWSTAYEQYF. This chain uses TRBV5-1 with TRBJ2-7; no clear D gene. The CDR3 has 14 amino acids. V dropped 4 bases and J dropped 2 bases, with 13 bases sitting between them. Germline assignment: CDR1 SGHRS and CDR2 YFSETQ.

CDR3 loop: CSARQGPYEQYF. CDR3 in DNA: TGCAGCGCCCGACAGGGACCCTACGAGCAGTACTTC. This chain links TRBV29-1 with TRBJ2-7, with TRBD1 matching over 7 bases. Germline V gene sequence: CDR1 SQVTM, CDR2 ANQGSEA. The J segment lost 2 bases and the V segment lost 7 bases, leaving 5 bases of the junction unmatched. CDR3 length: 12 residues.

The chain joins TRBV27 to TRBJ2-3; D may be TRBD2 (5 bases). The V end was cut by 5 bases, the J end by 7 bases, with 13 bases between. Germline CDR1 MNHEY, CDR2 SMNVEV (reference sequence). This CDR3 contains 13 residues. CDR3: CASSQTSGNTQYF. In DNA, the CDR3 is TGTGCCAGCAGTCAAACCTCCGGGAATACGCAGTATTTT.

This clone was seen a handful of times. The V and J genes are TRBV11-3 and TRBJ2-3; 9 positions match TRBD2. The V segment lost 2 bases and the J segment 7 bases; nucleotides outside the gene matches: 7. The CDR3 sequence is 15 residues long. Germline V gives CDR1 SGHNT, CDR2 YENEEA. CDR3 sequence (DNA): TGTGCCAGCAGCTTACGGCGGGAGGGCCTTAATACGCAGTATTTT. Translating gives CASSLRREGLNTQYF.

The chain has TRBV5-1 and TRBJ2-1; TRBD2 aligns across 15 bases. CDR3 length equals 15 residues. After removal of 4 bases from V and 7 bases from J, the junction contained 3 bases not matched to a gene. Germline CDR1 reads SGHRS; CDR2 reads YFSETQ. CDR3 bases: TGCGCCAGCAGCGGCGGGACTAGCGGGAGGAATGAGCAGTTCTTC. Translation: CASSGGTSGRNEQFF.

In its sample, this clone was seen once. The rearrangement joins TRBV6-4 to TRBJ2-3; D gene uncertain. V was pared by 4 bases and J by 6 bases, with 8 bases between. This CDR3 comprises 12 residues. Germline values: CDR1 MRHNA, CDR2 SNTAGT. DNA for the CDR3: TGTGCCAGCAGTGGAGTTTTGGATACGCAGTATTTT. Its translation: CASSGVLDTQYF.